Listed here are 8 T cell receptor beta chains from one sample, sequenced in a study of Ad26.COV2.S vaccination and SARS-CoV-2 variants (dated by TCRdb to the early 2020s). The time point label for this specimen denotes: individuals recovered from natural SARS-CoV-2 infection. Libraries were constructed by the immunoSEQ multiplex PCR assay. TCRdb obtained this table from immuneACCESS and retained in-frame rearrangements with V and J assigned. These tables miss some clones; where compared with another copy, unresolved V genes account for less than half of the shortfall, and the remainder is unexplained. The sample has fewer than 150,000 clones on record, approximately 90% of them singletons. The top ten clones comprise around 5% of the sample. The sequencing used peripheral blood, collected after recovery from COVID-19. The receptors here all came from a human donor who had recovered from COVID-19.

This clone has just one count. CDR3: CASSRREGWDQPQHF. DNA for the CDR3: TGCGCCAGCAGCCGGCGTGAGGGTTGGGATCAGCCCCAGCATTTT. This chain uses TRBV23-1 with TRBJ1-5; unclear D gene. TRBV23-1 is labeled an ORF, and its function is uncertain. CDR3 length: 15 amino acids. Trimming cost V 6 bases and J 5 bases, with 17 bases left between them.

The chain has TRBV19 and TRBJ1-2; 9 bases are shared with TRBD1. CDR1 is LNHDA, CDR2 SQIVND, per germline (reference sequence). CDR3 length: 12 amino acids. J lost 2 bases, V lost 11 bases, and 3 bases had no gene match. For the CDR3, the DNA is TGTGCCTCAGACAGGGGGAACTATGGCTACACCTTC. This sequence encodes CASDRGNYGYTF.

The gene calls are TRBV5-1 and TRBJ2-6; 11 bases align to TRBD1. The V and J ends lost 8 bases and 3 bases, in that order; junction bases with no gene match: 7. The CDR3 extends over 16 amino acids. CDR1 and CDR2 from the germline V gene are SGHRS and YFSETQ. Here the CDR3 DNA reads TGCGCCAGTAGGGGACAGGGGGTCGTTGGGGCCAACGTCCTGACTTTC. Residues: CASRGQGVVGANVLTF.

The rearrangement links TRBV7-2 to TRBJ1-3; no clear D. Germline V lookup: CDR1 SGHTA, CDR2 FQGNSA. The CDR3 sequence is 13 residues long. The V end lost 3 bases, the J end lost 0 bases, and 3 bases lay between the germline ends. DNA of the CDR3: TGTGCCAGCAGCTTCCGCTCTGGAAACACCATATATTTT. It encodes CASSFRSGNTIYF.

The chain couples TRBV7-9 to TRBJ1-4, with D perhaps TRBD1 (6 bases). The germline gives CDR1 SEHNR, CDR2 FQNEAQ (reference sequence). Trimming pared 2 bases from V and 5 bases from J, leaving 15 bases between. The CDR3 has 16 amino acids. The CDR3, as DNA: TGTGCCAGCAGCTTATTAGGGGGACGGCCGAATGAAAAACTGTTTTTT. Protein product: CASSLLGGRPNEKLFF.

J is TRBJ2-4 and V is TRBV10-1, with D perhaps matching TRBD1 or TRBD2 (5 bases each). V lost 7 bases to trimming and J lost 0 bases, with 19 bases between them. CDR1 WNHNN and CDR2 SYGVQD come from the germline V gene (reference sequence). The CDR3 runs 17 residues. The CDR3 nucleotides are TGCGCCAGCATTAAGCCGGGACCAAAGGTAGCCAAAAACATTCAGTACTTC. It translates to CASIKPGPKVAKNIQYF.

J is TRBJ2-7 and V is TRBV7-2; 12 nucleotides agree with TRBD1. The CDR3 runs 15 residues. V was pared by 5 bases and J by 6 bases, with 8 bases of the junction left unmatched. The germline V gene encodes CDR1 SGHTA and CDR2 FQGNSA. CDR3 loop: CASSTAPGQGAEQYF. CDR3 bases: TGTGCCAGCAGCACGGCGCCGGGACAGGGGGCCGAGCAGTACTTC. The full variable domain, in which reference TRBV7-2 and TRBJ2-7 provide the parts outside the CDR3, is GAGVSQSPSNKVTEKGKDVELRCDPISGHTALYWYRQSLGQGLEFLIYFQGNSAPDKSGLPSDRFSAERTGGSVSTLTIQRTQQEDSAVYLCASSTAPGQGAEQYFGPGTRLTVT.

V gene TRBV5-4 combines with J gene TRBJ2-1; D perhaps matches TRBD2 (7 bases). The CDR3 is made up of 14 amino acids. Trimming took 4 bases from V and 7 from J, leaving 15 bases between them. In germline, CDR1 is SGHNT, CDR2 YYREEE (reference sequence). CDR3 coding DNA: TGTGCCAGCAGCATCCGGGGGGCAGGAAATGAGCAGTTCTTC. The encoded protein is CASSIRGAGNEQFF.